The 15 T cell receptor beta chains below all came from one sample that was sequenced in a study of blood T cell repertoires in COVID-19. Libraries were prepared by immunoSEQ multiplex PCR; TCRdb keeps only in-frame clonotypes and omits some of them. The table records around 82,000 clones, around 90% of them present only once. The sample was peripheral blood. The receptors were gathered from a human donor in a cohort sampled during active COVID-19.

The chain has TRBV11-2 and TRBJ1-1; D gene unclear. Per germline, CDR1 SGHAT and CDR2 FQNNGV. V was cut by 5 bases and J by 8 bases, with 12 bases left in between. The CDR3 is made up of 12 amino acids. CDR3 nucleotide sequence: TGTGCCAGCAGCCCGAGGGATTCCGAAGCTTTCTTT. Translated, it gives CASSPRDSEAFF.

The CDR3 region is CATDRSGGNTIYF. DNA of the CDR3: TGTGCTACAGACCGTTCTGGCGGAAACACCATATATTTT. The gene calls are TRBV30 and TRBJ1-3; D unresolved. Germline lookup yields CDR1 GTSNPN and CDR2 SVGIG (reference sequence). The CDR3 is 13 amino acids. The variable domain in full, with the rest retrieved from reference TRBV30 and TRBJ1-3, is SQTIHQWPATLVQPVGSPLSLECTVEGTSNPNLYWYRQAAGRGLQLLFYSVGIGQISSEVPQNLSASRPQDRQFILSSKKLLLSDSGFYLCATDRSGGNTIYFGEGSWLTVV.

DNA for the CDR3: TGTGCCAGCAGTTTAAACTCCCCCTTTCAGCCCCAGCATTTT. Translated: CASSLNSPFQPQHF. The chain uses TRBV27 and TRBJ1-5; D not resolved. CDR1 is MNHEY and CDR2 is SMNVEV in the germline V gene (reference sequence). Trimming removed 2 bases at V and 6 bases at J, with 11 bases between. This CDR3 spans 14 amino acids.

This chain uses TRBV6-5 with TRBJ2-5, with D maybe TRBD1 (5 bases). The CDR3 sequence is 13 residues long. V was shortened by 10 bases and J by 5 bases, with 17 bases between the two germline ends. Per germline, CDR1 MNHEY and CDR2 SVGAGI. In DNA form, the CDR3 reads TGTGCCACCCAACAGGTCTCCGGGGAGACCCAGTACTTC. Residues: CATQQVSGETQYF.

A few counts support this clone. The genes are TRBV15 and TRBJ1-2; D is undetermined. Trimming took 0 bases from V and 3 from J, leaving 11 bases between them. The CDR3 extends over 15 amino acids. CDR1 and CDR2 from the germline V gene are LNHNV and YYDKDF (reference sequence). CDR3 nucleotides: TGTGCCACCAGCAGAGAGTCCAGGATCCACTATGGCTACACCTTC. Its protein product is CATSRESRIHYGYTF.

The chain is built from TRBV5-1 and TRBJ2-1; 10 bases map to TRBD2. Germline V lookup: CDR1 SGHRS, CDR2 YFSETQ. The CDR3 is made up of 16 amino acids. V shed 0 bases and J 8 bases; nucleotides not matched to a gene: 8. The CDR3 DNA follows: TGCGCCAGCAGCTTGGGATTCCTAGCGGGGGAGTATGAGCAGTTCTTC. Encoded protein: CASSLGFLAGEYEQFF.

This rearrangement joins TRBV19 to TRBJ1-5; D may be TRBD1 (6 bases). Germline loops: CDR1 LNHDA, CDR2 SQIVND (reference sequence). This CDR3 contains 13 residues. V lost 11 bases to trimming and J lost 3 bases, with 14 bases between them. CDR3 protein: CAGGQGLNQPQHF. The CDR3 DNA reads TGTGCCGGAGGCCAGGGGCTCAATCAGCCCCAGCATTTT.

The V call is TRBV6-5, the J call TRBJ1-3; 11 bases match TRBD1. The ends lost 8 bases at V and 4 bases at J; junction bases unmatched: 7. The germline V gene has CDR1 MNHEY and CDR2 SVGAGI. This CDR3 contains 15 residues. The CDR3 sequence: CASLFGTGGGNTIYF. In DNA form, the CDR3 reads TGTGCCAGCCTATTTGGGACAGGGGGAGGAAACACCATATATTTT.

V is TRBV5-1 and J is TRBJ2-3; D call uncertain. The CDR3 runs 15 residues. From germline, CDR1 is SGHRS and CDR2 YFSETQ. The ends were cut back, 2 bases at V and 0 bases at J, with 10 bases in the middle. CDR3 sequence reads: CASSLNSPSTDTQYF. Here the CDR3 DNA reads TGCGCCAGCAGCTTAAACAGTCCTAGCACAGATACGCAGTATTTT.

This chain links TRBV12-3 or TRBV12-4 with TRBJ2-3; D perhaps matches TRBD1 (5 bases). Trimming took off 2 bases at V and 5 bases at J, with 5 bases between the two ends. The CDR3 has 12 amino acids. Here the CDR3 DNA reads TGTGCCAGCAGTTTACAGGGAGATACGCAGTATTTT. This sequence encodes CASSLQGDTQYF.

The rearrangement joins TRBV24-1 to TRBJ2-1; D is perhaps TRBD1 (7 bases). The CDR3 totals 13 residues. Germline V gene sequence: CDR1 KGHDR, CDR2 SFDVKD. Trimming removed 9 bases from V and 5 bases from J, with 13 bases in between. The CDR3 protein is CATGGGGNNEQFF. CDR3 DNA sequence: TGTGCCACCGGAGGGGGCGGAAACAATGAGCAGTTCTTC.

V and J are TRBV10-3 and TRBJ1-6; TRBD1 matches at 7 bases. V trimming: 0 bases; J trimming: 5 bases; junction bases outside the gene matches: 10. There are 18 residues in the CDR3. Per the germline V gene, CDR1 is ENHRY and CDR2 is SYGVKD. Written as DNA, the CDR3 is TGTGCCATCAGTGAGTCGATCTGGGACAGTAAGGATAATTCACCCCTCCACTTT. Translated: CAISESIWDSKDNSPLHF.

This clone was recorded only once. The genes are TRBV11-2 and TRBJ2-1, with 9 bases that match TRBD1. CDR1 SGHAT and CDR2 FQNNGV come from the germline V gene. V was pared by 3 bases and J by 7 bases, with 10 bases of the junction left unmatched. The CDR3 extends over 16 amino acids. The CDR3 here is CASSLRTGVNGNEQFF. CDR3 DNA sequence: TGTGCCAGCAGCTTGAGGACAGGGGTAAACGGGAATGAGCAGTTCTTC.

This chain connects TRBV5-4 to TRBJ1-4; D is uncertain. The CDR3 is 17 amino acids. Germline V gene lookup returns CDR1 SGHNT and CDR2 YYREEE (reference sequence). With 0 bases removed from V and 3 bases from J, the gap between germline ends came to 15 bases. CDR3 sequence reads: CASSLEGATRANEKLFF. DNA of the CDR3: TGTGCCAGCAGCTTGGAGGGAGCCACCCGTGCTAATGAAAAACTGTTTTTT.

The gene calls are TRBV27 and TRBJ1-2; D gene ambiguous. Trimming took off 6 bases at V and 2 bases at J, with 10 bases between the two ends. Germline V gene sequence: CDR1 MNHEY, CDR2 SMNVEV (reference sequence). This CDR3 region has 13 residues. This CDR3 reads CASSLGENYGYTF. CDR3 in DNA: TGTGCCAGCAGCCTCGGGGAGAACTATGGCTACACCTTC.